The 28 T cell receptor beta chains below were found in one sample sequenced in a study of identical twins. From the 5' RACE reads, TCRdb called clonotypes with MiXCR, one entry per CDR3 protein. The sample consists of under 250,000 distinct CDR3 sequences, less than 10% of them appearing once. Sequences were obtained from memory (CD45RO+) T cells sorted from blood. Receptors originate from a woman aged 18-29 years in good health.

The rearrangement uses TRBV7-2 and TRBJ2-7; unclear D gene. V was trimmed by 2 bases and J by 0 bases, leaving 11 bases between them. CDR1 and CDR2 from the germline V gene are SGHTA and FQGNSA. CDR3 length equals 15 residues. The CDR3 sequence is CASSLRSEFSYEQYF. The CDR3 bases are TGTGCCAGCAGCTTAAGGTCAGAGTTCTCCTACGAGCAGTACTTC.

This clonotype showed up just a few times. The chain uses TRBV16 and TRBJ2-7, with 13 bases aligning to TRBD2. Germline V gene data show CDR1 as KGHSY and CDR2 as FQNENV. This CDR3 has 18 residues. The trim removed 3 bases at V and 3 bases at J, leaving 11 bases unmatched. As DNA, the CDR3 is TGTGCCAGCAGCCATACTACAGCCGGACTAGCGGGAGTCTACGAGCAGTACTTC. It yields the protein CASSHTTAGLAGVYEQYF. The full variable domain, rest sourced from reference TRBV16 and TRBJ2-7, is GEEVAQTPKHLVRGEGQKAKLYCAPIKGHSYVFWYQQVLKNEFKFLISFQNENVFDETGMPKERFSAKCLPNSPCSLEIQATKLEDSAVYFCASSHTTAGLAGVYEQYFGPGTRLTVT.

A few counts support this clonotype. V and J are TRBV5-1 and TRBJ2-3; 10 bases fit TRBD2. Losses at the gene ends were 4 bases for V and 5 bases for J; bases not matched to a gene: 7. CDR1 and CDR2 from the germline V gene are SGHRS and YFSETQ. The CDR3 is 15 amino acids. The CDR3 DNA is TGCGCCAGCAGCCAGAGCGGGGGGGCCGGAGATACGCAGTATTTT. Protein sequence: CASSQSGGAGDTQYF.

The rearrangement uses TRBV7-3 and TRBJ2-3; tentative D call: TRBD2 (9 bases). The length of the CDR3 is 15 residues. V was clipped by 5 bases and J by 4 bases, with 16 bases between them. CDR1 and CDR2 from the germline V gene are SGHTA and FQGTGA. CDR3 nucleotides: TGTGCCAGCAGCCAGGGGGCGGGGGGGCCAGATACGCAGTATTTT. Protein sequence: CASSQGAGGPDTQYF.

This clonotype turned up a few times. The chain's CDR3 is CASSPRITGEQYF. CDR3 nucleotide sequence: TGTGCCAGCAGCCCACGGATTACGGGGGAGCAGTACTTC. V gene TRBV27 combines with J gene TRBJ2-7; TRBD2 might be the D (5 bases). Germline V gene lookup returns CDR1 MNHEY and CDR2 SMNVEV (reference sequence). V dropped 6 bases and J dropped 7 bases, with 16 bases sitting between them. The CDR3 extends over 13 amino acids.

In its sample, this clonotype was seen a few times. The rearrangement links TRBV6-1 to TRBJ1-6; D is possibly TRBD1 (6 bases). CDR3 size: 14 residues. Germline CDR1 is MNHNS and CDR2 is SASEGT. Trimming left V 8 bases short and J 10 bases short, with 18 bases between. CDR3: CASQERDKYSPLHF. As DNA, the CDR3 is TGTGCCAGCCAAGAGAGGGACAAATACTCACCCCTCCACTTT.

This clonotype was observed at least ten times. This chain uses TRBV5-6 with TRBJ1-1; D not resolved. Trimming shortened V by 4 bases and J by 10 bases, and 14 bases separated the two germline ends. The CDR3 has 12 amino acids. Looked up from germline, CDR1 is SGHDT and CDR2 is YYEEEE. CDR3 nucleotide sequence: TGTGCCAGCAGCCGTACAAGGAGTGGAGCTTTCTTT. Its translation: CASSRTRSGAFF.

This clonotype was seen a handful of times. The gene calls are TRBV7-9 and TRBJ1-6; D is possibly TRBD1 (5 bases). The germline CDR1 and CDR2 sequences are SEHNR and FQNEAQ (reference sequence). V gave up 7 bases and J gave up 0 bases, with 13 bases separating them. This CDR3 comprises 16 residues. CDR3 region: CASTLGGNSYNSPLHF. As DNA, the CDR3 is TGTGCCAGCACCCTCGGGGGTAACTCCTATAATTCACCCCTCCACTTT.

This clonotype was seen repeatedly, ten times or more. This sequence joins TRBV5-6 and TRBJ1-2; 7 nucleotides agree with TRBD1. The CDR3 length is 16 residues. V was clipped by 1 base and J by 3 bases; unmatched bases: 9. CDR1 and CDR2 (germline): SGHDT, YYEEEE. DNA of the CDR3: TGTGCCAGCAGCTTGTTTAAGGGGGCTTTTGACTATGGCTACACCTTC. Protein product: CASSLFKGAFDYGYTF. Combining the CDR3 with reference TRBV5-6 and TRBJ1-2 gives the whole variable domain DAGVTQSPTHLIKTRGQQVTLRCSPKSGHDTVSWYQQALGQGPQFIFQYYEEEERQRGNFPDRFSGHQFPNYSSELNVNALLLGDSALYLCASSLFKGAFDYGYTFGSGTRLTVV.

J is TRBJ1-2 and V is TRBV4-3; 7 nucleotides line up with TRBD1. The CDR3 runs 15 residues. The V gene end was trimmed by 0 bases and the J gene end by 2 bases; junction bases not matched to a gene: 3. Per the germline V gene, CDR1 is LGHNA and CDR2 is YSLEER. CDR3 in amino acids: CASSQDLTGNYGYTF. CDR3 in DNA: TGCGCCAGCAGCCAAGATCTGACAGGGAACTATGGCTACACCTTC.

This chain uses TRBV7-9 with TRBJ1-1, with D uncertain. This CDR3 spans 14 amino acids. CDR1 and CDR2 (germline): SEHNR, FQNEAQ (reference sequence). Trimming stripped 5 bases from V and 0 bases from J, with 10 bases between. CDR3 coding DNA: TGTGCCAGCAGCCCCCCCAGGCTGAACACTGAAGCTTTCTTT. It codes for CASSPPRLNTEAFF.

At least ten counts were recorded for this clonotype. This chain uses TRBV7-2 with TRBJ2-3, with TRBD2 matching over 9 bases. CDR3 length: 15 amino acids. V shed 1 base, J shed 6 bases, and the junction held 5 bases outside the gene matches. Per germline, CDR1 SGHTA and CDR2 FQGNSA. The CDR3: CASSLDPTSGDTQYF. In nucleotides, the CDR3 is TGTGCCAGCAGCTTAGACCCCACTAGCGGGGATACGCAGTATTTT.

This clonotype has a handful of counts. The rearrangement links TRBV6-1 to TRBJ2-7; no definite D call. CDR1 and CDR2 from the germline V gene are MNHNS and SASEGT. V shed 2 bases and J shed 7 bases, with 15 bases lying between them. The CDR3 spans 14 residues. The CDR3: CASSEHLDMGEQYF. The CDR3 DNA reads TGTGCCAGCAGTGAACACCTCGACATGGGGGAGCAGTACTTC.

This clonotype was seen more than once but under ten times. The chain's CDR3 is CASRLRLAGGNNNEQFF. The CDR3 nucleotides read TGTGCCAGCAGGCTCCGACTAGCGGGGGGGAATAACAATGAGCAGTTCTTC. The chain is built from TRBV6-2 or TRBV6-3 and TRBJ2-1; 14 positions match TRBD2. With 6 bases clipped from V and 5 bases from J, the junction kept 9 bases outside the gene matches. CDR3 size: 17 residues. The V gene's germline CDR1 is MNHEY and CDR2 SVGEGT.

This clonotype was observed many times. The chain is built from TRBV7-6 and TRBJ2-1; 7 nucleotides match TRBD1. Germline V gene sequence: CDR1 SGHVS, CDR2 FNYEAQ. The ends lost 1 base at V and 5 bases at J; junction bases unmatched: 8. This CDR3 has 16 residues. CDR3 loop: CASSLVPQGPNNEQFF. The CDR3, as DNA: TGTGCCAGCAGCTTAGTCCCACAGGGGCCAAACAATGAGCAGTTCTTC. The whole variable domain, filled in from reference TRBV7-6 and TRBJ2-1, reads GAGVSQSPRYKVTKRGQDVALRCDPISGHVSLYWYRQALGQGPEFLTYFNYEAQQDKSGLPNDRFSAERPEGSISTLTIQRTEQRDSAMYRCASSLVPQGPNNEQFFGPGTRLTVL.

The table lists this clonotype with a few counts. V and J are TRBV9 and TRBJ1-6; D gene uncertain. V dropped 8 bases and J dropped 2 bases, with 14 bases sitting between them. CDR1 is SGDLS, CDR2 YYNGEE, per germline. The CDR3 totals 15 residues. The CDR3 DNA reads as TGTGCCAGTAGTAGTGGGGATACCTATAATTCACCCCTCCACTTT. Translation: CASSSGDTYNSPLHF.

This clonotype appeared many times. The chain carries TRBV3-1 and TRBJ1-2, with 8 positions matching TRBD1. The CDR3 has 15 residues. Germline-derived CDR1 and CDR2 are LGHDT and YNNKEL (reference sequence). The junction had 7 bases not matched to a gene; V was cut back by 0 bases and J by 7 bases. CDR3 DNA: TGTGCCAGCAGCCAAGATGATGGGACAGGCTCTGGCTACACCTTC. Protein: CASSQDDGTGSGYTF. Full variable domain (rest looked up from reference TRBV3-1 and TRBJ1-2): DTAVSQTPKYLVTQMGNDKSIKCEQNLGHDTMYWYKQDSKKFLKIMFSYNNKELIINETVPNRFSPKSPDKAHLNLHINSLELGDSAVYFCASSQDDGTGSGYTFGSGTRLTVV.

This clonotype was recorded at least ten times. V gene TRBV5-1 combines with J gene TRBJ2-1; D unresolved. Germline CDR1 is SGHRS and CDR2 is YFSETQ. The CDR3 spans 13 residues. Trimming removed 2 bases from V and 6 bases from J, with 9 bases in between. CDR3 sequence: CASSFDLFNEQFF. DNA for the CDR3: TGCGCCAGCAGCTTCGACCTCTTCAATGAGCAGTTCTTC. Looking up the rest from reference TRBV5-1 and TRBJ2-1 gives the full variable domain: KAGVTQTPRYLIKTRGQQVTLSCSPISGHRSVSWYQQTPGQGLQFLFEYFSETQRNKGNFPGRFSGRQFSNSRSEMNVSTLELGDSALYLCASSFDLFNEQFFGPGTRLTVL.

To note about this clonotype: It may be a read error: a sequence one base away is much more abundant. CDR3 bases: TGCGCCAGCAGCTTGTACCATCCAGATACGCAGTATTTT. Amino acid sequence: CASSLYHPDTQYF. The chain carries TRBV5-1 and TRBJ2-3; D call uncertain. The V end was cut by 1 base, the J end by 4 bases, with 7 bases between. CDR3 size: 13 residues. The germline V gene has CDR1 SGHRS and CDR2 YFSETQ.

This clonotype was found a few times. The germline gene is not matched at one end of the junction; a read error may be the cause. The chain employs TRBV6-1 and TRBJ2-7, with 8 nucleotides matching TRBD2. The CDR3 is 14 residues long. CDR1 MNHNS and CDR2 SASEGT come from the germline V gene. The CDR3 spells CASSKAGLGYEQYF. CDR3 DNA: TGTGCCAGCAGTAAAGCGGGACTAGGGTACGAGCAGTACTTC.

There are a few counts of this clonotype. The V and J genes are TRBV12-3 or TRBV12-4 and TRBJ2-1; TRBD2 agrees at 8 bases. Trimming cost V 5 bases and J 0 bases; bases outside gene matches: 9. The CDR3 has 17 residues. CDR3 sequence: CASSPLAGRGSYNEQFF. The CDR3 DNA is TGTGCCAGCAGTCCCTTAGCGGGGAGGGGCTCCTACAATGAGCAGTTCTTC.

The chain joins TRBV6-5 to TRBJ1-2; D call uncertain. Germline V gene data show CDR1 as MNHEY and CDR2 as SVGAGI. Trimming shortened V by 2 bases and J by 1 base, and 17 bases separated the two germline ends. This CDR3 is 17 amino acids long. The CDR3 sequence: CASSYGGSRLRNYGYTF. The CDR3 DNA reads TGTGCCAGCAGTTACGGCGGCAGCAGACTGCGTAACTATGGCTACACCTTC.

This clonotype was counted at least ten times. This chain connects TRBV10-2 to TRBJ1-5; D not certain. This CDR3 has 12 residues. V lost 2 bases and J 6 bases, leaving 5 bases between the germline ends. Germline CDR1 is WSHSY and CDR2 is SAAADI. CDR3 in amino acids: CASSEESQPQHF. As DNA, the CDR3 is TGCGCCAGCAGTGAGGAGAGTCAGCCCCAGCATTTT.

This clonotype was found a few times. The chain is built from TRBV11-3 and TRBJ1-2; 9 nucleotides line up with TRBD1. J lost 3 bases, V lost 6 bases, and 5 bases had no gene match. CDR3 length: 14 residues. Germline V lookup: CDR1 SGHNT, CDR2 YENEEA. In nucleotides, the CDR3 is TGTGCCAGCAGTTACCGGGACAGGGACTATGGCTACACCTTC. This encodes CASSYRDRDYGYTF.

This clonotype was counted between two and nine times. The chain couples TRBV21-1 to TRBJ2-5; TRBD1, as called in the table, went unchecked against the DNA. TRBV21-1 corresponds to a pseudogene. The CDR3 covers 15 residues. The CDR3 nucleotides read TGTGCCAGCAGCAAAAGGGGGACACATCAAGAGACCCAGTACTTC. It codes for CASSKRGTHQETQYF.

This clonotype has a handful of counts. CDR3 protein: CASSEEGTRSFYNEQFF. The CDR3 region has the DNA TGTGCCAGCAGTGAGGAGGGGACGCGCTCCTTTTACAATGAGCAGTTCTTC. J is TRBJ2-1 and V is TRBV6-4, with D possibly TRBD2 on 6 matching bases. The germline V gene has CDR1 MRHNA and CDR2 SNTAGT. CDR3 length equals 17 residues. The V end lost 3 bases, the J end lost 4 bases, and 19 bases lay between the germline ends.

In its sample, this clonotype was seen many times. The genes are TRBV5-1 and TRBJ2-4, with a possible D match to TRBD2 (6 bases). The CDR3 runs 16 residues. Germline assignment: CDR1 SGHRS and CDR2 YFSETQ. The V gene lost 0 bases and the J gene lost 8 bases, with 18 bases spanning the gap. CDR3 sequence reads: CASSLALSGLTDIQYF. CDR3 bases: TGCGCCAGCAGCTTGGCGCTTAGCGGTCTCACGGACATTCAGTACTTC.

This clonotype was seen ten or more times. The rearrangement joins TRBV12-3 or TRBV12-4 to TRBJ2-1; tentatively, D is TRBD1 or TRBD2 (5 bases each). Trimming pared 6 bases from V and 5 bases from J, leaving 20 bases between. This CDR3 has 16 residues. The DNA for the CDR3 is TGTGCCAGCAGCTTGGCTTCAGGACTGGGGCACAATGAGCAGTTCTTC. This codes for CASSLASGLGHNEQFF.